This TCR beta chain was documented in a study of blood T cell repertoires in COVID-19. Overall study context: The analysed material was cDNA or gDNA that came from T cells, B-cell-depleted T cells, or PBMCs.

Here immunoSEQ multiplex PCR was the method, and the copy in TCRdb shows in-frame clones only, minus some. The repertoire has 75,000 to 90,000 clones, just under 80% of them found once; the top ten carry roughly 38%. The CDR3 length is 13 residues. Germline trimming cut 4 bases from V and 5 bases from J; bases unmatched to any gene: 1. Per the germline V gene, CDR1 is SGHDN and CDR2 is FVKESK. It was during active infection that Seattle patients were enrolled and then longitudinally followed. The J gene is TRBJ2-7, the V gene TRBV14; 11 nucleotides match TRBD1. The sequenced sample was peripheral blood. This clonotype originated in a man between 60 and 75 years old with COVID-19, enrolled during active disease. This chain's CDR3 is CASSPDRGHEQYF. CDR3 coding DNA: TGTGCCAGCAGCCCGGACAGGGGGCACGAGCAGTACTTC.